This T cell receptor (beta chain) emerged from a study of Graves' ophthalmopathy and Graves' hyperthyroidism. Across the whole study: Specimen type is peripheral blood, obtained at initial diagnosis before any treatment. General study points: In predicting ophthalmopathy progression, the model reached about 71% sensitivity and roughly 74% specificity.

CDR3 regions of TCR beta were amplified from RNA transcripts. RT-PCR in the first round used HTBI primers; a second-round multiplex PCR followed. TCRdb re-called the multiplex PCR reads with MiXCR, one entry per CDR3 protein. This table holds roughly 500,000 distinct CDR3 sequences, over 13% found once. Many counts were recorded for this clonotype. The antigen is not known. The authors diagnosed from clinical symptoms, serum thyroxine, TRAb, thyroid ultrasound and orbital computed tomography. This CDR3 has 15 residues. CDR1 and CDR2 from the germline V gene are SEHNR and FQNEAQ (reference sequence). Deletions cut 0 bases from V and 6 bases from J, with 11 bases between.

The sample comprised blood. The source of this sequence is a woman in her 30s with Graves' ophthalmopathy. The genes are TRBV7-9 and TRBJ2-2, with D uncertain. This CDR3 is CASSLALRLPGELFF. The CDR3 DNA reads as TGTGCCAGCAGCTTAGCGCTGAGGTTACCCGGGGAGCTGTTTTTT.